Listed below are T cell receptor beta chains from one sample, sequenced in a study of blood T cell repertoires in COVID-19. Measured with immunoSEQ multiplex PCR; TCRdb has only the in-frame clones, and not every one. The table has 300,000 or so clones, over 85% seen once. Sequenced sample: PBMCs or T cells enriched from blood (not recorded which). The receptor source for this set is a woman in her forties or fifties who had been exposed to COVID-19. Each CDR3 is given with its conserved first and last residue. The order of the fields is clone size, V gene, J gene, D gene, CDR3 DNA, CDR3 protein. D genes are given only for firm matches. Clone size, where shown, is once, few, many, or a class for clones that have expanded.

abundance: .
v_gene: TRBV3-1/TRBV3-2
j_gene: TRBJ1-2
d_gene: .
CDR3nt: TGTGCCAGCAGCCAAGATGGTCAGGGCATTCTCAATGGCTACACCTTC
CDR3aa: CASSQDGQGILNGYTF

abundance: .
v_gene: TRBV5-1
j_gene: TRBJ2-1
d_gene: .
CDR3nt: TGCGCCAGCAGCTTGGCCGCAGGGGTCTATGAGCAGTTCTTC
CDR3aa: CASSLAAGVYEQFF

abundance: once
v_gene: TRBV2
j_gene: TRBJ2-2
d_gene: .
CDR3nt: TGTGCCAGCAGCCCTGGGACTTCGAACACCGGGGAGCTGTTTTTT
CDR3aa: CASSPGTSNTGELFF

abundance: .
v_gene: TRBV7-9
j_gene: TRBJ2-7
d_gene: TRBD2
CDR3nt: TGTGCCAGCAGCCTTAGCGGGGGCTACGAGCAGTACTTC
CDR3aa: CASSLSGGYEQYF

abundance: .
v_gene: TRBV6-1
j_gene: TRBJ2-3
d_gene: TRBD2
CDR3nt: TGTGCCAGCAGTGAACCGGGACTAGCGGGGGGGCTCCATATCAGGCGCAGGCAGTATTTT
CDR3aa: CASSEPGLAGGLHIRRRQYF

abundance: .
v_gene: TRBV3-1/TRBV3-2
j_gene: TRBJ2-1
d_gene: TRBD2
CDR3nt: TGTGCCAGCAGCCAACCCCAGCGGGGGGGGGCGCAGTTCTTC
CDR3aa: CASSQPQRGGAQFF

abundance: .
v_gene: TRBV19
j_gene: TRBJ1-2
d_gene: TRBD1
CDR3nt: TGTGCCAGTAGTATCCGAAAGGGGGCCGGATTCGACTATGGCTACACCTTC
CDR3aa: CASSIRKGAGFDYGYTF

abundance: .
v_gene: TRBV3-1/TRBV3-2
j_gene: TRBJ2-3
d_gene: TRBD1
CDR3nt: TGTGCCAGCAGCAGGGGGCATAGCACAGATACGCAGTATTTT
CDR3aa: CASSRGHSTDTQYF

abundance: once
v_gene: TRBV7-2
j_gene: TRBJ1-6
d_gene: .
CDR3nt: TGTGCCAGCAGTGCTAGGGGGTACATTAATTCACCCCTCCACTTT
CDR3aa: CASSARGYINSPLHF

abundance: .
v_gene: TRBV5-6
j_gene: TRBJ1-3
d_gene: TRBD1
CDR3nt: TGTGCCAGCAGCACCGGGACAGCCGGAAACACCATATATTTT
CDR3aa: CASSTGTAGNTIYF

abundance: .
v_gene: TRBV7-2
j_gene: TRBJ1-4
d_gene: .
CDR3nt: TGTGCCAGCAGCTCCACGGGAGCGGGCGAAAAACTGTTTTTT
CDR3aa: CASSSTGAGEKLFF

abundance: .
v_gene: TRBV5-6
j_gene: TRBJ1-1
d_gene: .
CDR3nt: TGTGCCAGCAGCACAGGTGGCGGACGTAACACTGAAGCTTTCTTT
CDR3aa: CASSTGGGRNTEAFF

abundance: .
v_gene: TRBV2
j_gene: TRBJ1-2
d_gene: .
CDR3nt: TGTGCCAGCAGTGATAGTAGGAGGAGCTATGGCTACACCTTC
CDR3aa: CASSDSRRSYGYTF

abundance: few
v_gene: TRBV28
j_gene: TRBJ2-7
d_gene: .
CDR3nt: TGTGCCAGCAGTTTACGAGGCCGTCCCTACGAGCAGTACTTC
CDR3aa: CASSLRGRPYEQYF

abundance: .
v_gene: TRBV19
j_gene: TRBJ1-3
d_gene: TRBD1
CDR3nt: TGTGCCAGTACGGACAGGTCGAGCTCTGGAAACACCATATATTTT
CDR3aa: CASTDRSSSGNTIYF

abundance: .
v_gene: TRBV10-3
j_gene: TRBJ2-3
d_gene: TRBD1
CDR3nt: TGTGCCATCAGTGATGGACAGGGGGCAGATACGCAGTATTTT
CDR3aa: CAISDGQGADTQYF

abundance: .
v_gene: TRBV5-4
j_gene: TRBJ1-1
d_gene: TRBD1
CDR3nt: TGTGCCAGCAGCTTCAACAGGGGCGATACTGAAGCTTTCTTT
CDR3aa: CASSFNRGDTEAFF

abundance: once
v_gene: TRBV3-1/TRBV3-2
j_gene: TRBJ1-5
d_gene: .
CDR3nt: TGTGCCAGCAGCCAAGTACAGAGCAATCAGCCCCAGCATTTT
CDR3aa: CASSQVQSNQPQHF

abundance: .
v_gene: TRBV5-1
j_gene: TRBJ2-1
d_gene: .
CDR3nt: TGCGCCAGCAGCTTTCGCGCCGGGGAAGGGTACAATGAGCAGTTCTTC
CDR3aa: CASSFRAGEGYNEQFF

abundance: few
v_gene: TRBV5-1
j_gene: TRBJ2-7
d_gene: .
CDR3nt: TGCGCCAGCAGCTTGGAAGGCAGGGCCTCCTACGAGCAGTACTTC
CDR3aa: CASSLEGRASYEQYF

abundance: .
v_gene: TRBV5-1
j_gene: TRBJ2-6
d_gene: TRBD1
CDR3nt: TGCGCCAGCAGCCTTGACAGGGTTGCTGGGGCCAACGTCCTGACTTTC
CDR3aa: CASSLDRVAGANVLTF

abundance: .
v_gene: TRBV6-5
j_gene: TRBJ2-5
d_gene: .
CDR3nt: TGTGCCAGCAACCAGGGAGGCTTTGAGACCCAGTACTTC
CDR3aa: CASNQGGFETQYF

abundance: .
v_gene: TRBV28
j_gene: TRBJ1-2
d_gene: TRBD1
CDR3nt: TGTGCCAGCAGTTTATCCGGGGACAGGGGGCAAGGCTACACCTTC
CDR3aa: CASSLSGDRGQGYTF

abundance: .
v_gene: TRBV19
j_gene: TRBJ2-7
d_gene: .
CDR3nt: TGTGCCAGTAGTATTTCAGGGGTCACGACCTACGAGCAGTACTTC
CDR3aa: CASSISGVTTYEQYF

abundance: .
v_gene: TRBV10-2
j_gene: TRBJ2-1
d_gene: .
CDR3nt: TGCGCCAGCAGTGAGATGCTAGCCCTCAATGAGCAGTTCTTC
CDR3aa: CASSEMLALNEQFF

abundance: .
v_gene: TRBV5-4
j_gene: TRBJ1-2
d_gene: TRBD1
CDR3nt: TGTGCCAGCAGCCCCCTTTACAGGGGAGGATTCAACTATGGCTACACCTTC
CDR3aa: CASSPLYRGGFNYGYTF

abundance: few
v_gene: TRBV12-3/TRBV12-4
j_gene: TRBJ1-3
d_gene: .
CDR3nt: TGTGCCAGCACGGCCACTAGAAACACCATATATTTT
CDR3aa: CASTATRNTIYF

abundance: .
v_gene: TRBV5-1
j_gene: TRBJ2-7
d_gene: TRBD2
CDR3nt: TGCGCCAGCAAGCAAAGCGGGGGAACCATACGAGAGCAGTACTTC
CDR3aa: CASKQSGGTIREQYF

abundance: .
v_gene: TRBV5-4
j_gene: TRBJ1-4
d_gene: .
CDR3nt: TGTGCCAGCAGCAAGCAGGGAATGCAGAATGAAAAACTGTTTTTT
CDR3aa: CASSKQGMQNEKLFF

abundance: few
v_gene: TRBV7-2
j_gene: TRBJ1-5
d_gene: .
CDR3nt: TGTGCCAGCAGCTTAGAGCGTGATCAGCCCCAGCATTTT
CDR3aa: CASSLERDQPQHF

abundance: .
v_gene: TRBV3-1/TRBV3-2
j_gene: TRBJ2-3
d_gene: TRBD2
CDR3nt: TGTGCCAGCGGGCAAGCGGGGGTTGGCACAGATACGCAGTATTTT
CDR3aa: CASGQAGVGTDTQYF

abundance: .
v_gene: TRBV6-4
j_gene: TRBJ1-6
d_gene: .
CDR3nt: TGTGCCAGCAGTGACTCGAACAGTGATAATTCACCCCTCCACTTT
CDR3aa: CASSDSNSDNSPLHF

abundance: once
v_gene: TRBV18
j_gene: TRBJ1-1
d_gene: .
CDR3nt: TGTGCCAGCTCACCACCCCGGGCAGGGATGAACACTGAAGCTTTCTTT
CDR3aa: CASSPPRAGMNTEAFF

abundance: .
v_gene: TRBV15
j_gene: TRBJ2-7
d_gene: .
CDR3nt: TGTGCCACCAGCAGACCCTCCAAGGGACACTTACACCGGGAGCAGTACTTC
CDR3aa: CATSRPSKGHLHREQYF

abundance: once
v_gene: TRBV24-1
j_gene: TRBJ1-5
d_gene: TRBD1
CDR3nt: TGTGCCACCAGTGACGGGGGACAGGGGGCGGGACAGCCCCAGCATTTT
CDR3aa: CATSDGGQGAGQPQHF

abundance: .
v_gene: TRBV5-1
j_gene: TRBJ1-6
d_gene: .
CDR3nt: TGCGCCAGCAGCTTCTGGGGAGTTCCTGATTCACCCCTCCACTTT
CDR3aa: CASSFWGVPDSPLHF

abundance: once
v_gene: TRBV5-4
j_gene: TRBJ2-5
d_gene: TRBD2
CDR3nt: TGTGCCAGCAGCGTAACGGGGGCTAGCGGGTTACAAGAGACCCAGTACTTC
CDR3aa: CASSVTGASGLQETQYF

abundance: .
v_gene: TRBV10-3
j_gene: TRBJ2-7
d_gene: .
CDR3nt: TGTGCCATCACCATCGGGACACAGTACGAGCAGTACTTC
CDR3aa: CAITIGTQYEQYF

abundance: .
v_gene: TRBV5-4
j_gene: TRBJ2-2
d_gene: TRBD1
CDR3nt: TGTGCCAGCAGCTTGAGGCGTCGGACAGGAGGCACCGGGGAGCTGTTTTTT
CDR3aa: CASSLRRRTGGTGELFF

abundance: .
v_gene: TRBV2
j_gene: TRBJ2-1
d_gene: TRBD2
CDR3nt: TGTGCCAGCAGTGACCACACTAGCGGGGGGCTCTACAATGAGCAGTTCTTC
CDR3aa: CASSDHTSGGLYNEQFF

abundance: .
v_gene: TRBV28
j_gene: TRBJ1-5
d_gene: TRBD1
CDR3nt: TGTGCCAGCAGTTTTTCGGACAGGGGGCTTCAGCCCCAGCATTTT
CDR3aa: CASSFSDRGLQPQHF

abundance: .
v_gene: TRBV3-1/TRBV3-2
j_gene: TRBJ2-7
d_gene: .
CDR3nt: TGTGCCAGCAGCCAGGGGACTTACAGCGAGCAGTACTTC
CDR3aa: CASSQGTYSEQYF

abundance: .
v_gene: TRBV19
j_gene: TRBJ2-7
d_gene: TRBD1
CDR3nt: TGTGCCAGTATGGGGACAGGGGGCTACGAGCAGTACTTC
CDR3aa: CASMGTGGYEQYF

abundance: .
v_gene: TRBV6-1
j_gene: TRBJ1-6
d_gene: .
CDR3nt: TGTGCCAGCAGTGCCCTAAGGGGGACCCTGAATTCACCCCTCCACTTT
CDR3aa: CASSALRGTLNSPLHF

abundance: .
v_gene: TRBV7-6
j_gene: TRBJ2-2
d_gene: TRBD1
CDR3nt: TGTGCCAGCAGCCCGTCGGGACAGGTCGGCACCGGGGAGCTGTTTTTT
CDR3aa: CASSPSGQVGTGELFF

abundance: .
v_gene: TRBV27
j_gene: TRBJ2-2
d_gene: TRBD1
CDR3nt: TGTGCCAGCAGTAAATCGGGACAGGCGGCGAACACCGGGGAGCTGTTTTTT
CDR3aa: CASSKSGQAANTGELFF

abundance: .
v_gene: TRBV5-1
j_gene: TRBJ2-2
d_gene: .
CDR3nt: TGCGCCAGCAGCCCGGCTCACCCGGAGGTTACTGGGGAGCTGTTTTTT
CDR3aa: CASSPAHPEVTGELFF

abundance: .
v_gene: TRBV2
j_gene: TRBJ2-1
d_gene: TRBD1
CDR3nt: TGTGCCAGCAGTGTGGACAGGAGCTCCTACAATGAGCAGTTCTTC
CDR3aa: CASSVDRSSYNEQFF

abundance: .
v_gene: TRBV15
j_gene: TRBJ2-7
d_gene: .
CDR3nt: TGTGCCACCAGCAGAGATCGCACAGGGACCTACGAGCAGTACTTC
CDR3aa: CATSRDRTGTYEQYF

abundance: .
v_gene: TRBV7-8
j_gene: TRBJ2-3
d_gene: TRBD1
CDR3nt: TGTGCCAGCAGCCGAGACAGGGCCAGCCCCACAGATACGCAGTATTTT
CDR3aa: CASSRDRASPTDTQYF

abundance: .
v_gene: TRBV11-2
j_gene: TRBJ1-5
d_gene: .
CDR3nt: TGTGCCAGCAGCGTCCATACAGGAAATAATCAGCCCCAGCATTTT
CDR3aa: CASSVHTGNNQPQHF

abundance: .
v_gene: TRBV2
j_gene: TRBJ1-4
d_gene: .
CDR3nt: TGTGCCAGCAGTGAAGGGACAAGGAGGGGTAATGAAAAACTGTTTTTT
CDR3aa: CASSEGTRRGNEKLFF

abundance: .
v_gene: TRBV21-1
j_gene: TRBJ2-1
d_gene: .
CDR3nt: TGTGCCAGCAGCAAAGTGCGGGACAATGAGCAGTTCTTC
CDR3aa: CASSKVRDNEQFF

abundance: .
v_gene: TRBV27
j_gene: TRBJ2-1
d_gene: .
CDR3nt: TGTGCCAGCACAGGAGGTCACAATGAGCAGTTCTTC
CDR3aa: CASTGGHNEQFF

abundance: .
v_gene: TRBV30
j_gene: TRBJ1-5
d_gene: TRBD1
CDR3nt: TGTGCCTGGAGTGAGGGGGCCTATAGCAATCAGCCCCAGCATTTT
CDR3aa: CAWSEGAYSNQPQHF

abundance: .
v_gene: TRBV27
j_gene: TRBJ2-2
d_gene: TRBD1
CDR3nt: TGTGCCAGCAAAACAGGGGGATACACCGGGGAGCTGTTTTTT
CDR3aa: CASKTGGYTGELFF